Following are 12 T cell receptor beta chains from one sample sequenced in a study of beta chain features in type 1 diabetes (dated by TCRdb to about 2018). The method was the immunoSEQ multiplex PCR assay. The entire isolated RNA was reverse transcribed using the High Capacity cDNA Reverse Transcription Kit, and thus expressed TCRB transcripts were sequenced. The immuneACCESS repertoire file appears here via TCRdb, limited to in-frame rearrangements. These files lack a portion of the clones; in checked studies, under half of the deficit traces to unresolved V genes, and the cause of the others is not known. The sample includes fewer than 350,000 clones, with 15% observed a single time. Roughly 0.015% of the sample comes from the top ten. The investigation overall reported the following: In all four CD4+ subsets, TCRB CDR3 length was moderately but significantly shorter in type 1 diabetes patients.

Their antigens remain unidentified. The sequenced sample consisted of naive CD4+ T cells from blood. The intended sense of this specimen's cell subset or site label: true naive CD4+ T cells. Receptors were obtained from a man younger than 35 with type 1 diabetes.

The rearrangement joins TRBV9 to TRBJ2-1, with unresolved D. This CDR3 is 12 amino acids long. Between the trimmed V and J ends, which lost 3 bases and 4 bases, there was a span of 5 bases. Germline V gene data show CDR1 as SGDLS and CDR2 as YYNGEE. The CDR3 loop reads CASSARYNEQFF. The CDR3 DNA follows: TGTGCCAGCAGCGCTAGATACAATGAGCAGTTCTTC.

The gene calls are TRBV7-2 and TRBJ2-1; a possible D gene is TRBD1 (6 bases). The germline gives CDR1 SGHTA, CDR2 FQGNSA. The CDR3 is 18 residues long. Trimming stripped 1 base from V and 1 base from J, with 17 bases between. The CDR3 nucleotides read TGTGCCAGCAGCTTAGTAACAGGGTTAGGTTTTTCCTACAATGAGCAGTTCTTC. Translated: CASSLVTGLGFSYNEQFF.

This clone has only a few counts. The CDR3 loop is CASSQLQGDYGYTF. In nucleotides, the CDR3 is TGTGCCAGCAGCCAGCTACAGGGGGACTATGGCTACACCTTC. The chain employs TRBV4-2 and TRBJ1-2, with TRBD1 matching 8 bases. From germline, CDR1 is LGHNA and CDR2 YNFKEQ. The CDR3 consists of 14 residues. V was clipped by 3 bases and J by 3 bases; unmatched bases: 3.

The rearrangement links TRBV7-9 to TRBJ2-1; 10 bases line up with TRBD1. The CDR3 has 18 amino acids. The ends lost 5 bases at V and 3 bases at J; junction bases unmatched: 13. The germline gives CDR1 SEHNR, CDR2 FQNEAQ (reference sequence). CDR3 bases: TGTGCCAGCAGCCAACCTCCGGGACAGGGGACTAGCTACAATGAGCAGTTCTTC. This gives the protein CASSQPPGQGTSYNEQFF.

The CDR3 loop reads CASSPPQGGGYEQYF. The CDR3 DNA is TGTGCCAGCTCACCCCCGCAGGGAGGGGGCTACGAGCAGTACTTC. The chain uses TRBV18 and TRBJ2-7, with D maybe TRBD2 (7 bases). The length of the CDR3 is 15 residues. Trimming took 3 bases from V and 3 from J, leaving 15 bases between them. CDR1 and CDR2 from the germline V gene are KGHSH and LQKENI. The full variable domain, its missing parts supplied by reference TRBV18 and TRBJ2-7, is NAGVMQNPRHLVRRRGQEARLRCSPMKGHSHVYWYRQLPEEGLKFMVYLQKENIIDESGMPKERFSAEFPKEGPSILRIQQVVRGDSAAYFCASSPPQGGGYEQYFGPGTRLTVT.

This rearrangement joins TRBV28 to TRBJ1-1, with D perhaps TRBD1 (6 bases). Germline V CDR1 and CDR2: MDHEN, SYDVKM. The CDR3 covers 17 residues. Here the CDR3 reads CATNERTAQSMNTEAFF. DNA for the CDR3: TGTGCGACCAATGAACGGACAGCCCAAAGCATGAACACTGAAGCTTTCTTT.

This clone was observed a few times. This chain joins TRBV7-9 and TRBJ2-5, with D tentatively TRBD1 (5 bases). V lost 8 bases and J 4 bases, leaving 11 bases between the germline ends. This CDR3 comprises 12 residues. Germline loops: CDR1 SEHNR, CDR2 FQNEAQ (reference sequence). The CDR3 spells CASAARAETQYF. The CDR3 DNA sequence: TGTGCCAGCGCGGCCAGGGCAGAGACCCAGTACTTC.

The chain uses TRBV4-3 and TRBJ1-2; unclear D gene. The CDR3 covers 13 residues. V dropped 0 bases and J dropped 7 bases, with 9 bases sitting between them. Germline CDR1 and CDR2: LGHNA and YSLEER. The DNA for the CDR3 is TGCGCCAGCAGCCAAGATCGGGGTACTGGCTACACCTTC. This sequence encodes CASSQDRGTGYTF.

In this sample, this clone turned up a few times. CDR3 coding DNA: TGTGCCAGGGGGACAGGGGAGCGCGAGCAGTACTTC. It yields the protein CARGTGEREQYF. V and J are TRBV2 and TRBJ2-7; 10 bases agree with TRBD1. The length of the CDR3 is 12 residues. With V trimmed by 9 bases and J by 6 bases, 5 bases remained unmatched. CDR1 is SNHLY, CDR2 FYNNEI, per germline.

This chain links TRBV5-6 with TRBJ2-4; TRBD2 agrees at 10 bases. Germline CDR1 and CDR2: SGHDT and YYEEEE. V lost 3 bases and J lost 0; bases outside the gene matches: 12. The CDR3 totals 19 residues. The CDR3 protein is CASSSPWLAGASAKNIQYF. In DNA, the CDR3 is TGTGCCAGCAGCTCCCCCTGGCTAGCGGGAGCCTCAGCCAAAAACATTCAGTACTTC. Full variable domain (missing parts from reference TRBV5-6 and TRBJ2-4): DAGVTQSPTHLIKTRGQQVTLRCSPKSGHDTVSWYQQALGQGPQFIFQYYEEEERQRGNFPDRFSGHQFPNYSSELNVNALLLGDSALYLCASSSPWLAGASAKNIQYFGAGTRLSVL.

This clone was observed a few times. The chain joins TRBV7-2 to TRBJ2-7; the match to TRBD1 covers 7 bases. V shed 3 bases, J shed 6 bases, and the junction held 8 bases outside the gene matches. This CDR3 contains 14 residues. CDR1 SGHTA and CDR2 FQGNSA come from the germline V gene. The CDR3 spells CASSFTGVIGEQYF. The CDR3 DNA reads as TGTGCCAGCAGCTTTACAGGGGTAATTGGCGAGCAGTACTTC.

This clone showed up just a few times. The V call is TRBV7-9, the J call TRBJ2-3, with 9 bases lining up with TRBD1. V lost 6 bases, J lost 1 base, and 5 bases stayed unmatched. The CDR3 extends over 15 amino acids. Germline CDR1 and CDR2: SEHNR and FQNEAQ (reference sequence). The CDR3, as DNA: TGTGCCAGCAGTCGGGACAGGGCCGGCACAGATACGCAGTATTTT. Translating it yields CASSRDRAGTDTQYF.